A selection of T cell receptor beta chains follows, all from one sample in a study of radiotherapy plus CTLA-4 blockade in lung cancer. The repertoire was sequenced with immunoSEQ multiplex PCR; TCRdb's copy has only in-frame clones and lacks some. The table lists 75,000 to 95,000 clones, approximately 82% of them singletons. Here the sequenced sample was peripheral blood, taken from a patient treated with radiotherapy plus ipilimumab. Every receptor here comes from a human donor with non-small cell lung cancer that progressed on radiotherapy plus ipilimumab. Each CDR3 is given with its conserved first and last residue. The D gene is left open where the match is weak. Part of the rows lack a size; the others show once, few, many or a class for expanded clones.

. | . | TRBJ2-1 | TRBV5-6 | CASSSAPGVNEQFF | TGTGCCAGCAGCTCGGCCCCAGGGGTCAATGAGCAGTTCTTC
. | TRBD1 | TRBJ2-5 | TRBV11-2 | CASSPQGQTKETQYF | TGTGCCAGCAGCCCCCAGGGACAGACTAAAGAGACCCAGTACTTC
. | . | TRBJ1-2 | TRBV7-2 | CASNPSGFGYGYTF | TGTGCCAGCAATCCTAGCGGATTCGGATACGGCTACACCTTC
. | . | TRBJ2-1 | TRBV11-2 | CASSERDTRVFAYNEQFF | TGTGCCAGCAGCGAAAGGGACACCCGGGTGTTTGCCTACAATGAGCAGTTCTTC
. | TRBD1 | TRBJ1-5 | TRBV4-1 | CASSQRTGGNQPQHF | TGCGCCAGCAGCCAGAGGACAGGGGGGAATCAGCCCCAGCATTTT
. | . | TRBJ1-4 | TRBV19 | CASSTGTSGGTNEKLFF | TGTGCCAGTAGTACAGGAACTTCTGGGGGAACTAATGAAAAACTGTTTTTT
. | TRBD2 | TRBJ2-3 | TRBV29-1 | CSVPAGGDSDTQYF | TGCAGCGTGCCAGCGGGAGGTGATTCAGATACGCAGTATTTT
. | . | TRBJ1-1 | TRBV20-1 | CSAPRRAGAFF | TGCAGTGCCCCTCGTAGGGCCGGAGCTTTCTTT
. | TRBD1 | TRBJ1-4 | TRBV5-1 | CASSIGDRDYEKLFF | TGCGCCAGCAGCATTGGGGACAGGGACTACGAAAAACTGTTTTTT
. | . | TRBJ1-5 | TRBV6-6 | CASSADDTSNQPQHF | TGTGCCAGCAGTGCCGACGACACGAGCAATCAGCCCCAGCATTTT
. | TRBD2 | TRBJ2-4 | TRBV11-2 | CASSLLAGGQNIQYF | TGTGCCAGCAGCCTCTTAGCGGGTGGCCAAAACATTCAGTACTTC
few | . | TRBJ2-7 | TRBV27 | CASSLVRGKGEQYF | TGTGCCAGCAGTTTAGTACGGGGGAAAGGAGAGCAGTACTTC
few | . | TRBJ2-3 | TRBV10-2 | CASSERDTQYF | TGCGCCAGCAGTGAACGGGATACGCAGTATTTT
. | TRBD1 | TRBJ2-7 | TRBV27 | CASSTPRGPGYEQYF | TGTGCCAGCAGCACCCCAAGGGGGCCGGGTTACGAGCAGTACTTC
. | . | TRBJ1-3 | TRBV4-1 | CASRDLPGFSGNTIYF | TGCGCCAGCCGCGATCTGCCAGGGTTTTCTGGAAACACCATATATTTT
once | . | TRBJ2-6 | TRBV4-2 | CASSQGSSGANVLTF | TGTGCCAGCAGCCAAGGAAGCTCTGGGGCCAACGTCCTGACTTTC
. | . | TRBJ2-1 | TRBV6-6 | CASSDNSYNEQFF | TGTGCCAGCAGTGACAACTCCTACAATGAGCAGTTCTTC
. | TRBD1 | TRBJ2-3 | TRBV14 | CASSQPHRDRGNTDTQYF | TGTGCCAGCAGCCAACCCCACCGGGACAGGGGGAACACAGATACGCAGTATTTT
few | . | TRBJ1-1 | TRBV7-3 | CASSSSMNTEAFF | TGTGCCAGCAGCTCCAGCATGAACACTGAAGCTTTCTTT
. | TRBD1 | TRBJ1-5 | TRBV5-1 | CASSLEGTGGQPQHF | TGCGCCAGCAGCTTGGAGGGGACAGGGGGGCAGCCCCAGCATTTT
. | TRBD2 | TRBJ2-4 | TRBV7-3 | CASSESGGRANIQYF | TGTGCCAGCAGCGAAAGCGGGGGCCGGGCAAACATTCAGTACTTC
. | . | TRBJ2-3 | TRBV6-5 | CASSYPLYRVTDTQYF | TGTGCCAGCAGTTACCCGCTATACAGGGTGACAGATACGCAGTATTTT
. | . | TRBJ2-6 | TRBV10-3 | CAISPTGRGANVLTF | TGTGCCATCAGTCCCACAGGGCGGGGGGCCAACGTCCTGACTTTC
. | . | TRBJ2-1 | TRBV9 | CASSGLRSNEQFF | TGTGCCAGCAGCGGCTTACGGAGCAATGAGCAGTTCTTC
. | . | TRBJ2-1 | TRBV6-6 | CASSYSEEHEQFF | TGTGCCAGCAGTTACTCTGAAGAACATGAGCAGTTCTTC
. | . | TRBJ1-1 | TRBV5-4 | CASSWGVGQNEAFF | TGTGCCAGCAGCTGGGGGGTAGGACAGAATGAAGCTTTCTTT
. | TRBD1 | TRBJ2-2 | TRBV5-6 | CASSTDRRRKANTGELFF | TGTGCCAGCAGTACGGACAGGCGGCGAAAGGCGAACACCGGGGAGCTGTTTTTT
few | . | TRBJ2-5 | TRBV6-5 | CASSYSGQHPETQYF | TGTGCCAGCAGTTACAGTGGGCAACACCCAGAGACCCAGTACTTC
. | . | TRBJ1-2 | TRBV15 | CATSGGMNYGYTF | TGTGCCACCAGCGGCGGGATGAACTATGGCTACACCTTC
. | . | TRBJ2-3 | TRBV9 | CASRGDITDTQYF | TGTGCCAGCCGGGGAGATATCACAGATACGCAGTATTTT
. | . | TRBJ2-2 | TRBV2 | CASSWTANTGELFF | TGTGCCAGCAGCTGGACTGCGAACACCGGGGAGCTGTTTTTT
few | TRBD2 | TRBJ2-2 | TRBV29-1 | CSVLAGDLTGELFF | TGCAGCGTTCTAGCGGGAGATCTGACCGGGGAGCTGTTTTTT
. | TRBD1 | TRBJ2-2 | TRBV9 | CASSVEAQGVGGELFF | TGTGCCAGCAGCGTAGAGGCACAGGGGGTGGGCGGGGAGCTGTTTTTT
. | TRBD2 | TRBJ2-7 | TRBV9 | CASRTSGSVYEQYF | TGTGCCAGCAGGACTAGCGGGAGTGTTTACGAGCAGTACTTC
few | . | TRBJ2-7 | TRBV5-1 | CASSLDNSYEQYF | TGCGCCAGCAGCTTGGACAACTCCTACGAGCAGTACTTC
. | . | TRBJ1-5 | TRBV20-1 | CSARQGQPQHF | TGCAGTGCTCGTCAGGGGCAGCCCCAGCATTTT
few | . | TRBJ1-3 | TRBV6-5 | CASSPQGNSGNTIYF | TGTGCCAGCAGTCCCCAGGGCAACTCTGGAAACACCATATATTTT
. | . | TRBJ1-1 | TRBV9 | CASSVAGSDTEAFF | TGTGCCAGCAGCGTAGCGGGGTCGGACACTGAAGCTTTCTTT
. | TRBD2 | TRBJ2-3 | TRBV2 | CASSEPRTSVDTQYF | TGTGCCAGCAGCGAACCTCGAACTAGCGTAGATACGCAGTATTTT
. | TRBD2 | TRBJ2-1 | TRBV29-1 | CSVAGTSGSNEQFF | TGCAGCGTCGCCGGGACTAGCGGGAGCAATGAGCAGTTCTTC
. | TRBD1 | TRBJ1-4 | TRBV27 | CASSARQGSKLFF | TGTGCCAGCAGTGCCCGACAGGGATCAAAACTGTTTTTT
once | TRBD1 | TRBJ1-4 | TRBV6-1 | CASTGTGVEKLFF | TGTGCCAGCACCGGGACAGGGGTCGAAAAACTGTTTTTT
. | TRBD2 | TRBJ2-3 | TRBV5-1 | CASSYIRTSGSTDTQYF | TGCGCCAGCAGCTATATCAGGACTAGCGGGAGTACAGATACGCAGTATTTT
once | TRBD1 | TRBJ1-5 | TRBV5-1 | CASSPGTANQPQHF | TGCGCCAGCAGCCCCGGGACAGCAAATCAGCCCCAGCATTTT
. | . | TRBJ1-4 | TRBV30 | CAWSPVATNEKLFF | TGTGCCTGGAGTCCCGTGGCAACTAATGAAAAACTGTTTTTT
. | . | TRBJ2-5 | TRBV29-1 | CSVAEYQETQYF | TGCAGCGTTGCGGAGTACCAAGAGACCCAGTACTTC
. | TRBD1 | TRBJ2-1 | TRBV7-2 | CASSLRWGQGMSHEQFF | TGTGCCAGCAGCTTAAGGTGGGGACAGGGAATGTCGCATGAGCAGTTCTTC
. | . | TRBJ1-2 | TRBV7-9 | CASSLEADYGYTF | TGTGCCAGCAGCTTAGAGGCGGACTATGGCTACACCTTC